Only one count was recorded for the clone carrying this T cell receptor (beta chain). The record originates from a study of regulatory T cells in long-lasting Graves disease. MiXCR, applied by TCRdb to the reads, yields one record per CDR3 protein. The data contain hundreds of distinct CDR3 sequences, around 84% of them singletons. Extracted PBMC RNA gave rise to the TCR library. Diagnosing Graves' disease relied on the American Thyroid Association guidelines. This sequence originates from a man aged 18 to 30 with Graves disease. The input for sequencing was peripheral blood mononuclear cells (PBMCs), taken with antithyroid drug treatment, in newly diagnosed or persistent Graves disease (not recorded which).

The CDR3 bases are TGTGCCAGCCGGGGGTTGACCGGGACATATGGGGCCAACGTCCTGACTTTC. Amino acid sequence: CASRGLTGTYGANVLTF. The rearrangement uses TRBV12-3 or TRBV12-4 and TRBJ2-6; the D call may be TRBD1 or TRBD2 (6 bases each). The CDR3 length is 17 residues. Deletions cut 8 bases from V and 3 bases from J, with 20 bases between.